This note documents a single TCR beta chain sequence. In the PCR, 60 Vbeta and 13 Jbeta primers were used. Clones were sequenced by immunoSEQ multiplex PCR, and TCRdb holds only the in-frame ones, with some missing. The sample includes around 40,000 clones, 82% of them seen just once. These data are taken from a study of cytomegalovirus exposure and HLA in healthy donors. The CDR3 spans 13 residues. Deletions cut 7 bases from V and 2 bases from J, with 9 bases between. CDR1 is LNHDA and CDR2 is SQIVND in the germline V gene (reference sequence). The chain combines TRBV19 with TRBJ2-1, with D possibly being TRBD2 (5 bases). Sequenced material: PBMCs. The TCR was taken from a woman aged 18-30 years in good health and CMV-seropositive. The CDR3 loop is CASNGRAYNEQFF. CDR3 coding DNA: TGTGCCAGTAACGGGCGGGCCTACAATGAGCAGTTCTTC.